What follows describes a single TCR beta chain. Its antigen is as yet unknown. The source of the sample is a study of shared clonotypes between healthy human individuals. Background on the study: With ages of 18 to 49, the donors were a couple of women and three men. Notes on the study in general: Sharing across a handful of donors was seen in around 5% of naive CD4 clonotypes. Despite large depth, sorted-subset datasets appeared incompletely sequenced.

Trimming took off 3 bases at V and 2 bases at J, with 8 bases between the two ends. Germline values: CDR1 MDHEN, CDR2 SYDVKM. The CDR3 has 13 residues. Naive CD8 isolation took CD45RO-negative cells positively selected for CCR7 and excluded terminally differentiated effector memory CD45RA+ cells. Samples underwent the assay at deep level. Profiling relied on immunoSEQ multiplex PCR, and the TCRdb table lists in-frame clones only, not all of them. The table lists 2 million or so clones, about 94% of them singletons. This TCR came from a man aged 18 to 30 in good health. The rearrangement links TRBV28 to TRBJ2-7, with D unclear. The source material was naive CD8+ T cells sorted from blood. The CDR3 sequence is CASSFANPYEQYF. The DNA of the CDR3 is TGTGCCAGCAGTTTCGCCAACCCCTACGAGCAGTACTTC. The complete variable domain, with remaining parts taken from reference TRBV28 and TRBJ2-7, reads DVKVTQSSRYLVKRTGEKVFLECVQDMDHENMFWYRQDPGLGLRLIYFSYDVKMKEKGDIPEGYSVSREKKERFSLILESASTNQTSMYLCASSFANPYEQYFGPGTRLTVT.